This T cell receptor beta chain was captured by sequencing in a study of blood T cell repertoires in COVID-19. Across the whole study: COVID-19 samples from acute and convalescent phases originated in the United States, Italy and Spain. The cDNA or gDNA used as material had been derived from T cells, B-cell-depleted T cells, or PBMCs.

Profiled with immunoSEQ multiplex PCR; TCRdb holds only in-frame clones, not every one. The top ten hold under 3.5% of the sample, which has nearly 350,000 clones, around 91% seen once. Material for sequencing was peripheral blood. The receptor's source is a young woman who had recovered from COVID-19.

DNA of the CDR3: TGTGCCATCAGCCCAGCGGGAGTCGAAGATACGCAGTATTTT. This translates into CAISPAGVEDTQYF. The gene calls are TRBV10-3 and TRBJ2-3, with 8 nucleotides matching TRBD2. CDR1 is ENHRY, CDR2 SYGVKD, per germline. The V gene end was trimmed by 6 bases and the J gene end by 5 bases; junction bases not matched to a gene: 7. This CDR3 region has 14 residues.